One T cell receptor beta chain is described in this entry. The data originate from a study of blood T cell repertoires in COVID-19. Study-level background: Spain, Italy and the United States supplied samples that represented acute and convalescent COVID-19. T cells, B-cell-depleted T cells, or PBMCs provided the cDNA or gDNA that served as material.

Sequencing used immunoSEQ multiplex PCR; TCRdb keeps in-frame clones, though not all of them. The sample yields over 50,000 clones, 84% seen once. Those enrolled in Seattle joined during active infection and were followed longitudinally afterward. The specimen sequenced was peripheral blood. This TCR was sampled from a man aged 55 to 70 with COVID-19, enrolled during active disease.

CDR3 nucleotide sequence: TGTGCCAGCAGCGGACAGGCCGGAGGCTACACCTTC. Translated, it gives CASSGQAGGYTF. The chain joins TRBV9 to TRBJ1-2; D perhaps matches TRBD1 (6 bases). Looked up from germline, CDR1 is SGDLS and CDR2 is YYNGEE. V dropped 3 bases and J dropped 8 bases, with 11 bases sitting between them. The CDR3 sequence is 12 residues long.